This TCR beta chain was retrieved from a study of technical replicates of blood from several donors. Sequencing used immunoSEQ multiplex PCR; TCRdb keeps in-frame clones, though not all of them. The sample holds more than 70,000 clones, about 91% seen once. The CDR3 spans 13 residues. Germline loops: CDR1 MDHEN, CDR2 SYDVKM. Trimming cost V 2 bases and J 5 bases, with 10 bases left between them. The receptor's source is a human donor in good health. Sequences were obtained from T cells isolated from PBMCs. This chain links TRBV28 with TRBJ2-7; D unclear. The DNA for the CDR3 is TGTGCCAGCAGTTTAACTAACAACCACGAGCAGTACTTC. This codes for CASSLTNNHEQYF.